The clone carrying this TCR beta chain was seen ten or more times. TCRdb re-analysed the 5' RACE reads in MiXCR, keeping a single row per CDR3 protein. This table holds 350,000 or so distinct CDR3 sequences, 14% to 15% found once. The V and J ends lost 1 base and 4 bases respectively, with 13 bases between them. The CDR3 length is 15 residues. CDR1 and CDR2 (germline): LGHNA, YNFKEQ. These data originate in a study of CD8 T cells in ankylosing spondylitis. The sequenced sample was blood, either unsorted or a sorted T cell fraction (not recorded which). This chain links TRBV4-2 with TRBJ1-2, with D unresolved. The receptor comes from a male donor with ankylosing spondylitis or in good health (not recorded which). Here the CDR3 reads CASSQGTETTYGYTF. The CDR3 DNA follows: TGTGCCAGCAGCCAAGGAACGGAAACCACCTATGGCTACACCTTC.